Presented here are 11 T cell receptor beta chains from one specimen sequenced in a study of early T cells in non-severe SARS-CoV-2 infection. Using its own MiXCR run on the 5' RACE reads, TCRdb lists one record per CDR3 protein. The sample contains fewer than 35,000 distinct CDR3 sequences, about 4.5% of which appear only once. The source material was whole blood. Receptor source: an adult who was a healthcare worker with PCR-confirmed SARS-CoV-2 infection or an uninfected control (not recorded which).

This clonotype has at least ten counts. The chain links TRBV6-1 to TRBJ2-3; TRBD2 agrees at 8 bases. J gave up 3 bases and V 2 bases, and 4 bases lay outside the gene matches. This CDR3 has 15 amino acids. CDR1 and CDR2 from the germline V gene are MNHNS and SASEGT. The CDR3 protein is CASSERERETDTQYF. The CDR3 DNA follows: TGTGCCAGCAGTGAAAGGGAGCGGGAGACAGATACGCAGTATTTT.

This clonotype was found many times. This chain uses TRBV20-1 with TRBJ2-1; perhaps TRBD2 as D (5 bases). V was clipped by 4 bases and J by 0 bases, with 22 bases between them. CDR1 and CDR2 (germline): DFQATT, SNEGSKA (reference sequence). CDR3 length: 18 amino acids. The CDR3 here is CSATGTLAELSSYNEQFF. The CDR3 region has the DNA TGCAGTGCTACGGGCACCCTAGCTGAACTAAGCTCCTACAATGAGCAGTTCTTC.

This clonotype was observed a handful of times. V and J are TRBV5-5 and TRBJ2-5; perhaps TRBD1 as D (6 bases). The CDR3 length is 16 residues. Trimming shortened V by 4 bases and J by 2 bases, and 18 bases separated the two germline ends. The germline V gene has CDR1 SGHKS and CDR2 YYEKEE (reference sequence). The CDR3, as DNA: TGTGCCAGCAGCCATCAACAGGGAGCCGAACAAGAGACCCAGTACTTC. Encoded protein: CASSHQQGAEQETQYF.

This clonotype was counted a few times. The rearrangement links TRBV5-4 to TRBJ1-1; 7 bases align to TRBD1. V was clipped by 4 bases and J by 5 bases; unmatched bases: 11. Looked up from germline, CDR1 is SGHNT and CDR2 is YYREEE (reference sequence). The CDR3 runs to 15 residues. DNA of the CDR3: TGTGCCAGCAGCCACCGGACAGGAGATTGGACTGAAGCTTTCTTT. It encodes CASSHRTGDWTEAFF.

This clonotype was seen at least ten times. This sequence joins TRBV6-4 and TRBJ2-1; 8 nucleotides agree with TRBD2. Per germline, CDR1 MRHNA and CDR2 SNTAGT. This CDR3 comprises 13 residues. With 0 bases clipped from V and 12 bases from J, the junction kept 4 bases outside the gene matches. CDR3 sequence (DNA): TGTGCCAGCAGTGACTCGAACAGCGGGAGGCAGTTCTTC. It specifies CASSDSNSGRQFF.

This clonotype has ten or more counts. The rearrangement uses TRBV7-2 and TRBJ2-1; D may be TRBD1 (6 bases). The CDR3 consists of 12 residues. With 5 bases removed from V and 8 bases from J, the gap between germline ends came to 10 bases. The V gene's germline CDR1 is SGHTA and CDR2 FQGNSA. The CDR3 reads CASSQQGYEQFF. The CDR3 bases are TGTGCCAGCAGCCAGCAGGGGTATGAGCAGTTCTTC.

This clonotype has ten or more counts. CDR3 amino acids: CSASSGTAYEQYF. CDR3 bases: TGCAGCGCCAGCTCCGGGACAGCCTACGAGCAGTACTTC. V gene TRBV29-1 combines with J gene TRBJ2-7, with 7 bases matching TRBD1. The germline V gene encodes CDR1 SQVTM and CDR2 ANQGSEA. Unmatched junction bases numbered 8, after V lost 7 bases and J lost 2 bases. This CDR3 spans 13 amino acids.

This chain joins TRBV5-1 and TRBJ2-5, with D uncertain. CDR1 is SGHRS and CDR2 is YFSETQ in the germline V gene. This CDR3 spans 14 amino acids. V was cut by 0 bases and J by 1 base, with 7 bases left in between. The CDR3 loop reads CASSLARSQETQYF. The CDR3 nucleotides read TGCGCCAGCAGCTTGGCCAGGAGCCAAGAGACCCAGTACTTC.

The chain combines TRBV10-2 with TRBJ2-7; D gene ambiguous. CDR1 is WSHSY, CDR2 SAAADI, per germline. The CDR3 is made up of 13 amino acids. V lost 2 bases and J lost 1, with 6 bases in between. The CDR3 DNA reads as TGCGCCAGCAGTGAGGTCGGTTCCTACGAGCAGTACTTC. It yields the protein CASSEVGSYEQYF.

This clonotype appeared many times. V is TRBV4-3 and J is TRBJ2-3; TRBD2 aligns across 7 bases. Per the germline V gene, CDR1 is LGHNA and CDR2 is YSLEER. This CDR3 region has 16 residues. V shed 0 bases, J shed 0 bases, and the junction held 3 bases outside the gene matches. This CDR3 is CASSQDGSGSTDTQYF. The CDR3 DNA reads as TGCGCCAGCAGCCAAGATGGTAGCGGGAGCACAGATACGCAGTATTTT.

This clonotype was observed many times. The chain recombines TRBV15 with TRBJ2-2; 7 bases agree with TRBD2. Germline V gives CDR1 LNHNV, CDR2 YYDKDF (reference sequence). This CDR3 is 16 amino acids long. Unmatched junction bases numbered 12, after V lost 4 bases and J lost 7 bases. CDR3 nucleotide sequence: TGTGCCACCAGCAAAACTGGGACTACCCAGGGCGGGGAGCTGTTTTTT. This gives the protein CATSKTGTTQGGELFF. The full variable domain, rest sourced from reference TRBV15 and TRBJ2-2, is DAMVIQNPRYQVTQFGKPVTLSCSQTLNHNVMYWYQQKSSQAPKLLFHYYDKDFNNEADTPDNFQSRRPNTSFCFLDIRSPGLGDTAMYLCATSKTGTTQGGELFFGEGSRLTVL.